This record concerns one TCR beta chain sequence. The CDR3 is made up of 16 amino acids. V lost 4 bases to trimming and J lost 8 bases; unmatched junction nucleotides: 9. Germline loops: CDR1 LGHDT, CDR2 YNNKEL (reference sequence). This specimen comes from a study of blood T cell repertoires in COVID-19. Sequenced by immunoSEQ multiplex PCR; TCRdb stores in-frame clones only, minus some. The table lists about 420,000 clones, roughly 90% of them singletons. The chain links TRBV3-1 (or the pseudogene TRBV3-2) to TRBJ2-1, with 12 bases fitting TRBD2. Material: peripheral blood. The clonotype comes from a man younger than 30 with COVID-19, enrolled during active disease. The CDR3: CASSRLAGVVGYEQFF. The CDR3 nucleotides read TGTGCCAGCAGCCGACTAGCGGGAGTGGTAGGTTATGAGCAGTTCTTC.